This record concerns one T cell receptor beta chain sequence. These data belong to a study of blood T cell repertoires in COVID-19. Data came from immunoSEQ multiplex PCR; TCRdb stores just in-frame clones and leaves some out. The sample contains about 50,000 clones, over 70% of which appear only once. The CDR3 runs 15 residues. The germline V gene encodes CDR1 SGHAT and CDR2 FQNNGV. V gave up 5 bases and J gave up 6 bases; unmatched junction bases: 8. The chain uses TRBV11-2 and TRBJ2-3; 10 nucleotides agree with TRBD2. The TCR was taken from a human donor with active COVID-19. The donor label of this sample is uncertain. Material for sequencing was peripheral blood. CDR3 region: CASSPRGAGGDTQYF. For the CDR3, the DNA is TGTGCCAGCAGCCCCCGTGGAGCGGGGGGGGATACGCAGTATTTT.